A selection of T cell receptor beta chains follows, all from one sample in a study of vaccination and CD4 T cells after COVID-19. These receptors have no known antigen. Each CDR3 protein is one row after TCRdb ran MiXCR on the PCR reads. The repertoire has approximately 17,000 distinct CDR3 sequences, around 50% of them found once; the top ten carry 15% to 20%. The starting material was CD4+ T cells from blood, cultured in vitro, obtained about 7 months after SARS-CoV-2 vaccination. The receptors shown here come from a human donor who had recovered from COVID-19. The CDR3 runs from the conserved cysteine through the conserved F or W. A D gene is named only where the DNA matches it firmly. Not all rows give a size; the values are once, few, many and, for expanded clones, a class.

CDR3,DNA,V,D,size,J
CASSPGLAWKTQYF,TGTGCCAGCAGCCCCGGACTAGCGTGGAAGACCCAGTACTTC,TRBV7-2,TRBD2,-,TRBJ2-5
CASSLRRGQQYF,TGTGCCAGCAGTTTAAGACGCGGACAGCAGTACTTC,TRBV27,-,few,TRBJ2-7
CASNRGGSSTDTQYF,TGTGCCAGCAATAGGGGGGGATCTAGCACAGATACGCAGTATTTT,TRBV6-1,-,-,TRBJ2-3
CASSVASGGAGETQYF,TGTGCCAGCAGCGTAGCAAGCGGGGGGGCCGGAGAGACCCAGTACTTC,TRBV9,TRBD2,-,TRBJ2-5
CATSDAYTADQETQYF,TGTGCCACCAGTGACGCATACACAGCGGACCAAGAGACCCAGTACTTC,TRBV24-1,-,-,TRBJ2-5
CASSLAPEGSREQYF,TGTGCCAGCAGCTTAGCGCCGGAGGGCAGCCGCGAGCAGTACTTC,TRBV7-8,-,few,TRBJ2-7
CATSDSGANNEQYF,TGTGCCACCAGTGACTCGGGCGCCAACAACGAGCAGTACTTC,TRBV24-1,-,-,TRBJ2-7
CSARGPRGDYGYTF,TGCAGTGCTAGAGGCCCCCGTGGGGACTATGGCTACACCTTC,TRBV20-1,-,medium-sized,TRBJ1-2
CASSYNPGIVRDTQYF,TGTGCCAGCAGTTACAATCCAGGGATTGTAAGGGATACGCAGTATTTT,TRBV4-2,-,-,TRBJ2-3
CASSPVWGAEETQYF,TGTGCCAGCAGCCCAGTCTGGGGGGCGGAAGAGACCCAGTACTTC,TRBV27,-,-,TRBJ2-5
CASSLEFRGQETQYF,TGTGCTAGCAGCTTAGAATTCCGGGGCCAAGAGACCCAGTACTTC,TRBV7-7,-,few,TRBJ2-5
CASSLGDRALNTEAFF,TGTGCCAGCAGCTTAGGGGACAGGGCCCTGAACACTGAAGCTTTCTTT,TRBV7-2,TRBD1,-,TRBJ1-1
CASSFSVGPPYEQYF,TGTGCCAGCAGCTTTTCGGTGGGGCCTCCCTACGAGCAGTACTTC,TRBV7-6,-,few,TRBJ2-7
CASILGEGSTEAFF,TGTGCCAGCATTCTCGGGGAGGGAAGCACTGAAGCTTTCTTT,TRBV2,-,-,TRBJ1-1
CSGGQLQETQYF,TGCAGCGGGGGACAGCTCCAAGAGACCCAGTACTTC,TRBV29-1,TRBD1,few,TRBJ2-5
CASSGTGDRYYGYTF,TGTGCCAGCAGCGGGACAGGGGATAGATACTATGGCTACACCTTC,TRBV2,TRBD1,-,TRBJ1-2
CASSTSGRAGSNQPQHF,TGTGCCAGTAGTACCTCGGGCAGGGCCGGGAGCAATCAGCCCCAGCATTTT,TRBV19,-,few,TRBJ1-5
CASSYYNEQFF,TGTGCCAGCAGCTACTACAATGAGCAGTTCTTC,TRBV7-2,-,few,TRBJ2-1
CASSRGGATEAFF,TGTGCCAGCAGTCGGGGGGGGGCTACTGAAGCTTTCTTT,TRBV6-1,-,-,TRBJ1-1
CASSSRKTADATNTIYF,TGTGCCAGCAGCTCGCGAAAGACAGCAGACGCTACAAACACCATATATTTT,TRBV7-9,-,-,TRBJ1-3
CASSQAAGVTSSDYTF,TGTGCCAGCAGCCAAGCAGCCGGGGTGACCTCTTCGGACTACACCTTC,TRBV4-2,-,-,TRBJ1-2
CASSIRRTEVKGSNQPQHF,TGTGCCAGTAGTATACGTCGGACAGAGGTTAAGGGAAGCAATCAGCCCCAGCATTTT,TRBV19,-,-,TRBJ1-5
CASTSLLGRNTQYF,TGTGCCAGCACCTCCCTTCTCGGTCGGAACACGCAGTATTTT,TRBV27,-,-,TRBJ2-3
CASSLNMGCEQYF,TGTGCCAGCAGCTTAAATATGGGGTGCGAGCAGTACTTC,TRBV7-4,-,-,TRBJ2-7
CAGLATGGNEQFF,TGTGCCGGGCTAGCGACGGGGGGCAATGAGCAGTTCTTC,TRBV7-9,TRBD2,-,TRBJ2-1
CASVPGLALETQYF,TGTGCCAGCGTGCCGGGACTAGCTCTGGAGACCCAGTACTTC,TRBV7-9,TRBD2,-,TRBJ2-5
CASSPDRWNYGYTF,TGTGCCAGCAGCCCGGACAGGTGGAACTATGGCTACACCTTC,TRBV5-4,TRBD1,few,TRBJ1-2
CASSYGGGQPANYGYTF,TGTGCCAGCAGTTATGGGGGGGGACAGCCAGCTAACTATGGCTACACCTTC,TRBV6-5,TRBD1,-,TRBJ1-2
CASRQGIDYGYTF,TGTGCCAGCCGACAGGGAATAGACTATGGCTACACCTTC,TRBV15,TRBD1,few,TRBJ1-2
CASSSTGSHEQYF,TGTGCCAGCAGTTCAACAGGTTCCCACGAGCAGTACTTC,TRBV7-3,-,-,TRBJ2-7
CSAAGTSGGEPYEQYF,TGCAGTGCCGCCGGGACTAGCGGGGGTGAACCCTACGAGCAGTACTTC,TRBV20-1,TRBD2,once,TRBJ2-7
CASSYDASSAGYTF,TGTGCCAGCAGTTACGACGCCAGTTCGGCTGGCTACACCTTC,TRBV6-2/TRBV6-3,-,few,TRBJ1-2
CASSGLGSGRLGTYEQYF,TGTGCCAGCAGTGGGTTAGGTAGCGGGAGACTGGGGACCTACGAGCAGTACTTC,TRBV6-1,TRBD2,-,TRBJ2-7
CSARTFLAETTDTQYF,TGCAGTGCTAGGACCTTTCTAGCGGAGACCACAGATACGCAGTATTTT,TRBV20-1,TRBD2,few,TRBJ2-3